These 12 T cell receptor beta chains share one sample of origin, sequenced in a study of PD-1 blockade in classical Hodgkin lymphoma. Repertoires were generated with immunoSEQ multiplex PCR, while TCRdb's copy carries only in-frame clones and drops some. The sample has about 90,000 clones, nearly 95% seen once. All patients relapsed after autologous stem cell transplantation, and brentuximab vedotin exposure varied. The sample here was peripheral blood mononuclear cells (PBMCs), taken before the second cycle of nivolumab. These receptors originate from a human donor with classical Hodgkin lymphoma.

The chain joins TRBV5-1 to TRBJ1-6; D is perhaps TRBD1 (6 bases). Per germline, CDR1 SGHRS and CDR2 YFSETQ. This CDR3 is built from 14 residues. V was shortened by 5 bases and J by 8 bases, with 14 bases between the two germline ends. The CDR3 is CASSFTGIYSPLHF. CDR3 DNA sequence: TGCGCCAGCAGTTTTACAGGGATATATTCACCCCTCCACTTT.

This clone was counted a single time. The genes are TRBV9 and TRBJ2-5, with D tentatively TRBD1 (6 bases). Germline V gene data show CDR1 as SGDLS and CDR2 as YYNGEE. The CDR3 has 15 residues. V lost 4 bases and J lost 4, with 17 bases in between. The CDR3 region is CASSPWDTAGETQYF. The CDR3 DNA sequence: TGTGCCAGCAGCCCGTGGGACACCGCCGGAGAGACCCAGTACTTC.

The J gene is TRBJ1-2, the V gene TRBV6-1, with D uncertain. The V gene's germline CDR1 is MNHNS and CDR2 SASEGT. V lost 2 bases to trimming and J lost 4 bases, with 11 bases between them. The CDR3 runs 14 residues. Here the CDR3 DNA reads TGTGCCAGCAGTGAAAATGGGTTGAGCTATGGCTACACCTTC. Its protein is CASSENGLSYGYTF.

V gene TRBV5-6 combines with J gene TRBJ2-2; D is unclear. The CDR3 loop spans 14 amino acids. The germline CDR1 and CDR2 sequences are SGHDT and YYEEEE. Trimming shortened V by 6 bases and J by 0 bases, and 9 bases separated the two germline ends. CDR3 coding DNA: TGTGCCAGCACCATGGACCCGAACACCGGGGAGCTGTTTTTT. The encoded protein is CASTMDPNTGELFF.

The rearrangement uses TRBV28 and TRBJ1-5; D may be TRBD1 (5 bases). CDR3 length: 15 amino acids. Germline V gene lookup returns CDR1 MDHEN and CDR2 SYDVKM. V was cut by 5 bases and J by 6 bases, with 17 bases left in between. The CDR3, as DNA: TGTGCCAGCAGTCCCCTGGGGGGGTCAGGTCAGCCCCAGCATTTT. This encodes CASSPLGGSGQPQHF. Supplemented by reference TRBV28 and TRBJ1-5, the full variable domain reads DVKVTQSSRYLVKRTGEKVFLECVQDMDHENMFWYRQDPGLGLRLIYFSYDVKMKEKGDIPEGYSVSREKKERFSLILESASTNQTSMYLCASSPLGGSGQPQHFGDGTRLSIL.

This sequence joins TRBV29-1 and TRBJ2-6, with TRBD1 as a possible D gene (5 bases). The V gene lost 6 bases and the J gene lost 1 base, with 16 bases spanning the gap. The CDR3 sequence is 16 residues long. Germline V gene data show CDR1 as SQVTM and CDR2 as ANQGSEA. The CDR3 protein is CSVLTETYSGANVLTF. CDR3 sequence (DNA): TGCAGCGTCCTGACAGAAACGTATTCTGGGGCCAACGTCCTGACTTTC. Looking up the rest from reference TRBV29-1 and TRBJ2-6 gives the full variable domain: SAVISQKPSRDICQRGTSLTIQCQVDSQVTMMFWYRQQPGQSLTLIATANQGSEATYESGFVIDKFPISRPNLTFSTLTVSNMSPEDSSIYLCSVLTETYSGANVLTFGAGSRLTVL.

The chain combines TRBV19 with TRBJ2-1; 10 bases match TRBD1. The junction had 2 bases not matched to a gene; V was cut back by 0 bases and J by 12 bases. CDR3 length: 13 residues. Per germline, CDR1 LNHDA and CDR2 SQIVND (reference sequence). As DNA, the CDR3 is TGTGCCAGTAGTATAGACCGGGACAGGGGGCAGTTCTTC. Encoded protein: CASSIDRDRGQFF.

The genes are TRBV10-1 and TRBJ2-2; 11 bases are a match to TRBD1. V lost 6 bases to trimming and J lost 5 bases; unmatched junction nucleotides: 8. Per the germline V gene, CDR1 is WNHNN and CDR2 is SYGVQD (reference sequence). There are 16 residues in the CDR3. The CDR3 protein is CASSGAGQGGTGELFF. For the CDR3, the DNA is TGCGCCAGCAGCGGAGCGGGACAGGGGGGAACCGGGGAGCTGTTTTTT.

The chain uses TRBV9 and TRBJ2-1; TRBD2 is a possible D gene (6 bases). CDR1 is SGDLS and CDR2 is YYNGEE in the germline V gene. This CDR3 contains 15 residues. The V end was cut by 0 bases, the J end by 4 bases, with 11 bases between. As DNA, the CDR3 is TGTGCCAGCAGCGTAGGAGATAGCGGTTACAATGAGCAGTTCTTC. Translated, it gives CASSVGDSGYNEQFF.

The chain couples TRBV9 to TRBJ2-2; D perhaps matches TRBD1 (5 bases). Trimming removed 4 bases at V and 5 bases at J, with 15 bases between. The CDR3 is 15 amino acids. Germline loops: CDR1 SGDLS, CDR2 YYNGEE. CDR3 loop: CASSRDSPGTGELFF. CDR3 DNA: TGTGCCAGCAGCCGTGACAGCCCCGGGACCGGGGAGCTGTTTTTT.

This chain joins TRBV21-1 and TRBJ2-5; the tabulated D call, TRBD1, remains unverified against the DNA. TRBV21-1 is flagged as a pseudogene. This CDR3 has 13 residues. The CDR3, as DNA: TGTGCCAGCACGACAGGGTTTGTCGTGACCCAGTACTTC. This encodes CASTTGFVVTQYF.

V and J are TRBV7-9 and TRBJ2-1; D remains ambiguous. The germline gives CDR1 SEHNR, CDR2 FQNEAQ (reference sequence). The CDR3 runs to 14 residues. Trimming left V 7 bases short and J 10 bases short, with 20 bases between. CDR3 coding DNA: TGTGCCAGCAACCCCTATTTACCGGTTGGCGAGCAGTTCTTC. It translates to CASNPYLPVGEQFF. Combining the CDR3 with reference TRBV7-9 and TRBJ2-1 gives the whole variable domain DTGVSQNPRHKITKRGQNVTFRCDPISEHNRLYWYRQTLGQGPEFLTYFQNEAQLEKSRLLSDRFSAERPKGSFSTLEIQRTEQGDSAMYLCASNPYLPVGEQFFGPGTRLTVL.